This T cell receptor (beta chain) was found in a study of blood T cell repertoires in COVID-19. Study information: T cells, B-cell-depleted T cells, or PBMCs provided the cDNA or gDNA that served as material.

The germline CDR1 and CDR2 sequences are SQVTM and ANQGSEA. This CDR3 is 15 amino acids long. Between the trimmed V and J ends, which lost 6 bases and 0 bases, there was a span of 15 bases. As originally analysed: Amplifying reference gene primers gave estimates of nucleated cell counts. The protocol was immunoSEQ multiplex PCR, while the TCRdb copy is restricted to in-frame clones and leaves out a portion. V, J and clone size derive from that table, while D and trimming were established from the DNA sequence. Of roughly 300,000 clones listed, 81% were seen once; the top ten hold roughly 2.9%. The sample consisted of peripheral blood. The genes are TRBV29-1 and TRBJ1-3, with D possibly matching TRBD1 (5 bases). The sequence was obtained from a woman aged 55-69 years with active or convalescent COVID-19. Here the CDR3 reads CSVVYFGGSGNTIYF. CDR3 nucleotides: TGCAGCGTAGTGTATTTCGGGGGCTCTGGAAACACCATATATTTT.